This T cell receptor (beta chain) appears in the sequencing data of a study of T cell responses to AZD1222 COVID-19 vaccine. For this clone: The antigen remains undetermined.

Here immunoSEQ multiplex PCR was the method, and the copy in TCRdb shows in-frame clones only, minus some. The table shows about 160,000 clones, with 90% occurring only once. The CDR3 contains 13 residues. V lost 0 bases and J lost 3, with 5 bases in between. Germline lookup yields CDR1 LNHDA and CDR2 SQIVND (reference sequence). General observations from the study: Vaccine-associated CD4 TCRs spanned spike, dominant at 160-218 and 743-854. The donors showed a predominance of white British ancestry and of females, with possible underestimation of clonal diversity. The study found Spike-specific TCR breadth and depth rose after two AZD1222 doses.

The chain employs TRBV19 and TRBJ1-2, with no clear D. The sequenced sample was peripheral blood, obtained on day 0 of AZD1222 vaccination. The receptor was isolated from an adult in good health. CDR3 region: CASSIDSDYGYTF. The CDR3 DNA is TGTGCCAGTAGTATAGATTCTGACTATGGCTACACCTTC.